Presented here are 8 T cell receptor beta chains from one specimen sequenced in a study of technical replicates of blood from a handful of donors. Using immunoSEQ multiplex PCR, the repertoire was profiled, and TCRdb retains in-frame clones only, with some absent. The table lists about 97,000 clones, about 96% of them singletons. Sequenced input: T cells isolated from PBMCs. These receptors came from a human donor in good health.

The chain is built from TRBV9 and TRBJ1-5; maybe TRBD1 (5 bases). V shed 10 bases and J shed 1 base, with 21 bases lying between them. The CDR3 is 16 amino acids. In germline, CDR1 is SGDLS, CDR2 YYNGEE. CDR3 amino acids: CAWMFGGEGSNQPQHF. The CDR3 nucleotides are TGTGCCTGGATGTTTGGGGGGGAGGGCAGCAATCAGCCCCAGCATTTT.

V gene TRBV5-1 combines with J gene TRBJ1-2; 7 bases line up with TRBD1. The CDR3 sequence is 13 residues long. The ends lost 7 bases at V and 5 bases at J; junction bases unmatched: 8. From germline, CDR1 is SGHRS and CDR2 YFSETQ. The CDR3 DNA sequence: TGCGCCAGCGGGCAGGGGGAATATTATGGCTACACCTTC. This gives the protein CASGQGEYYGYTF.

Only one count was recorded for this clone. CDR3 residues: CASRRTSGSIDTQYF. The DNA for the CDR3 is TGCGCCAGCAGGAGGACTAGCGGGAGTATAGATACGCAGTATTTT. V gene TRBV4-1 combines with J gene TRBJ2-3; 13 nucleotides agree with TRBD2. Germline values: CDR1 MGHRA, CDR2 YSYEKL. The CDR3 sequence is 15 residues long. V shed 6 bases and J 5 bases; nucleotides not matched to a gene: 5.

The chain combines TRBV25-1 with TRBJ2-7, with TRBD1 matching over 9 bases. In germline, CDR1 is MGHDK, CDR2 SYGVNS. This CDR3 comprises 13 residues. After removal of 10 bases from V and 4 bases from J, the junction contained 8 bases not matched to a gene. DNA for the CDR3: TGTGCCACGCACAGGGGGCCGGGGTACGAGCAGTACTTC. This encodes CATHRGPGYEQYF.

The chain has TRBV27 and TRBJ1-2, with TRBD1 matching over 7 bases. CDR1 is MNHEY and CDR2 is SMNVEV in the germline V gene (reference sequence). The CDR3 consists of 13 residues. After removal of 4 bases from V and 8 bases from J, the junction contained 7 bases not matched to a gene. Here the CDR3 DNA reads TGTGCCAGCAGTTCGGACAGGCTCGGAGGCTACACCTTC. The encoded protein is CASSSDRLGGYTF.

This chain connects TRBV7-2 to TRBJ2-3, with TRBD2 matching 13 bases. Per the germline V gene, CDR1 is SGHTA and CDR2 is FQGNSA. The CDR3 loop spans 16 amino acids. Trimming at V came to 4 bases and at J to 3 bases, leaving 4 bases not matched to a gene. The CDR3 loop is CASSSRTSGRTDTQYF. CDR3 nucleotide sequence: TGTGCCAGCAGCTCACGGACTAGCGGGAGAACAGATACGCAGTATTTT.

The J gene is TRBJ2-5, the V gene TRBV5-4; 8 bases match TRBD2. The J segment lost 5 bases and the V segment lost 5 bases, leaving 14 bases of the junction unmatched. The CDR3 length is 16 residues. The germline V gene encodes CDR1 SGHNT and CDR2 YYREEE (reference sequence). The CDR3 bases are TGTGCCAGCAGTTTCGCCGGGACTAGTGATCGGGAGACCCAGTACTTC. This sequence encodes CASSFAGTSDRETQYF.

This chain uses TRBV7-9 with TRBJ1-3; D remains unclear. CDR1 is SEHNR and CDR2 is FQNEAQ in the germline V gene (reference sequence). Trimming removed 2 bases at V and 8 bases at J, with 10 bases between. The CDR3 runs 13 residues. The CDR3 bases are TGTGCCAGCAGCTTATGGGAGATGGACACCATATATTTT. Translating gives CASSLWEMDTIYF.